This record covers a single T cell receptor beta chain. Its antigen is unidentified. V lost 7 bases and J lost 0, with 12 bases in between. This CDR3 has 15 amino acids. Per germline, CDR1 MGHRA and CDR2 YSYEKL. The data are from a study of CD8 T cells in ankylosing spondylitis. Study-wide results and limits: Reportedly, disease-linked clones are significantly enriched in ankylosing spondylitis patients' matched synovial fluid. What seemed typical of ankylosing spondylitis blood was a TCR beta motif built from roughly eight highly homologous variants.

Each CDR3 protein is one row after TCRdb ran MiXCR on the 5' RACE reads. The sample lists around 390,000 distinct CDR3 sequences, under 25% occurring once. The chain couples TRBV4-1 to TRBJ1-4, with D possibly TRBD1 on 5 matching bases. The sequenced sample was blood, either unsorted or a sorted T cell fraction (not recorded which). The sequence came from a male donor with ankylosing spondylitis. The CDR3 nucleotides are TGCGCCAGCAAGCGGAGGGGATCAACTAATGAAAAACTGTTTTTT. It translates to CASKRRGSTNEKLFF.